This T cell receptor beta chain came from a study of blood T cell repertoires in COVID-19. CDR3 length: 14 amino acids. Trimming removed 1 base from V and 4 bases from J; junction bases left unmatched: 3. Germline loops: CDR1 SGHTS, CDR2 YDEGEE. This clone was observed a few times. TCRdb keeps only in-frame clones here, not all; method: immunoSEQ multiplex PCR. The data contain roughly 110,000 clones, roughly two thirds of them seen just once; the ten biggest clones take up 0.8% to 1%. This TCR was recovered from a human donor with acute or convalescent COVID-19. The donor label of this sample is uncertain. The sequencing sample was made of peripheral blood. The J gene is TRBJ1-2, the V gene TRBV5-8; TRBD1 matches at 8 bases. The CDR3 DNA reads as TGTGCCAGCAGCTTGCCAGGGGGCAGCTATGGCTACACCTTC. As protein: CASSLPGGSYGYTF.